This T cell receptor (beta chain) stems from a study of blood T cell repertoires in COVID-19. In the original analysis: How many nucleated cells were present was estimated from reference gene primer amplification. Method: immunoSEQ multiplex PCR; TCRdb's copy keeps in-frame clones and lacks some. The V and J calls and clone size are taken from that table; D and trimming were inferred from the DNA. The table shows 130,000 to 150,000 clones, with around 87% occurring only once. The CDR3 sequence is 13 residues long. V was pared by 3 bases and J by 5 bases, with 13 bases between. Per the germline V gene, CDR1 is GTSNPN and CDR2 is SVGIG (reference sequence).

V is TRBV30 and J is TRBJ1-1, with D perhaps TRBD1 (6 bases). Sequenced input: PBMCs or T cells enriched from blood (not recorded which). This receptor was taken from a man aged 55 to 70 who had recovered from COVID-19. As DNA, the CDR3 is TGTGCCTGGAGCGCAAACAGGGCTACTGAAGCTTTCTTT. It yields the protein CAWSANRATEAFF.